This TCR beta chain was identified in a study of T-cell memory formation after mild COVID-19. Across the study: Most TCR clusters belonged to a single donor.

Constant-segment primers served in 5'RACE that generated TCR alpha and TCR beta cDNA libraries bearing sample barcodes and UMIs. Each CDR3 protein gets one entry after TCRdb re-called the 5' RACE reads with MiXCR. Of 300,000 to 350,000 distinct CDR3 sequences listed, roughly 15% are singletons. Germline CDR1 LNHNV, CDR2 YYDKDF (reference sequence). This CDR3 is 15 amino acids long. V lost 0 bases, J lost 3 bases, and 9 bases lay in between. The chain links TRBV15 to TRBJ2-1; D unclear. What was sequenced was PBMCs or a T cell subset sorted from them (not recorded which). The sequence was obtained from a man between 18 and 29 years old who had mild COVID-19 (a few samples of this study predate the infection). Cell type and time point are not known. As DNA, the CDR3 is TGTGCCACCAGCAGAGATGGACGTATCTACAATGAGCAGTTCTTC. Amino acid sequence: CATSRDGRIYNEQFF. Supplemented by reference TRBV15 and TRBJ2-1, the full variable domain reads DAMVIQNPRYQVTQFGKPVTLSCSQTLNHNVMYWYQQKSSQAPKLLFHYYDKDFNNEADTPDNFQSRRPNTSFCFLDIRSPGLGDTAMYLCATSRDGRIYNEQFFGPGTRLTVL.